This TCR beta chain was sequenced for a study of blood T cell repertoires in COVID-19. Study information: Acute-phase and convalescent COVID-19 samples originated in the United States, Italy and Spain. PBMCs, B-cell-depleted T cells, or T cells provided the cDNA or gDNA that made up the material.

The assay was immunoSEQ multiplex PCR, and TCRdb's table has in-frame clones only and misses some. The sample consists of around 140,000 clones, 84% of them appearing once. Participants, roughly 18 to 90 years old, spanned under 25 US areas. The study assigned cohorts using participant-reported clinical history. This CDR3 region has 17 residues. The V gene's germline CDR1 is KGHSH and CDR2 LQKENI. V lost 0 bases and J 0 bases, leaving 11 bases between the germline ends. The TCR comes from a woman aged 50 to 65 with acute COVID-19. Sequencing was performed on PBMCs or T cells enriched from blood (not recorded which). The J gene is TRBJ2-2, the V gene TRBV18; D possibly corresponds to TRBD2 (6 bases). The CDR3 DNA sequence: TGTGCCAGCTCACCACCGGCGGGAACTGCGAACACCGGGGAGCTGTTTTTT. It encodes CASSPPAGTANTGELFF. The full variable domain, its missing parts supplied by reference TRBV18 and TRBJ2-2, is NAGVMQNPRHLVRRRGQEARLRCSPMKGHSHVYWYRQLPEEGLKFMVYLQKENIIDESGMPKERFSAEFPKEGPSILRIQQVVRGDSAAYFCASSPPAGTANTGELFFGEGSRLTVL.